The 20 T cell receptor beta chains in this list originate from one sample, sequenced in a study of blood T cells in healthy people across ages. It was with a sample-barcoded 5' primer and a J-beta primer mix that a second PCR of about 6 to 11 cycles was run. TCRdb re-analysed the 5' RACE reads in MiXCR, keeping a single row per CDR3 protein. The data contain about a million distinct CDR3 sequences, 35% to 45% of them seen just once; the ten biggest clones take up around 13%. Material for sequencing was blood. The receptors stem from a man aged 18 to 35 in good health.

This clonotype was seen many times. The chain couples TRBV20-1 to TRBJ2-3; D might be TRBD1 (5 bases). The CDR3 length is 13 residues. V lost 5 bases, J lost 4 bases, and 13 bases lay in between. Germline-derived CDR1 and CDR2 are DFQATT and SNEGSKA (reference sequence). The CDR3 DNA follows: TGCAGTGCTCCCGCCAGGGATCCAGATACGCAGTATTTT. Encoded protein: CSAPARDPDTQYF.

This clonotype was seen at least ten times. V is TRBV5-1 and J is TRBJ2-7; D is ambiguous. V was clipped by 3 bases and J by 0 bases, with 10 bases between them. The CDR3 is 14 amino acids. Germline CDR1 is SGHRS and CDR2 is YFSETQ. CDR3 loop: CASSYPSSSYEQYF. The DNA for the CDR3 is TGCGCCAGCAGCTATCCCTCGAGCTCCTACGAGCAGTACTTC.

V usage is TRBV20-1 and J usage is TRBJ1-5; D is undetermined. Trimming removed 0 bases from V and 3 bases from J, with 9 bases in between. CDR3 length equals 14 residues. Germline V lookup: CDR1 DFQATT, CDR2 SNEGSKA (reference sequence). The CDR3 region has the DNA TGCAGTGCTAGAGATCCCCAGGACAATCAGCCCCAGCATTTT. It is translated as CSARDPQDNQPQHF.

The gene calls are TRBV12-3 or TRBV12-4 and TRBJ1-5; tentative D call: TRBD1 (5 bases). Deletions cut 8 bases from V and 3 bases from J, with 8 bases between. This CDR3 has 12 amino acids. The DNA of the CDR3 is TGTGCCAGCGCAGGGTACAATCAGCCCCAGCATTTT. Translating gives CASAGYNQPQHF.

The chain couples TRBV25-1 to TRBJ1-1; 7 bases are a match to TRBD1. The germline V gene encodes CDR1 MGHDK and CDR2 SYGVNS. The length of the CDR3 is 14 residues. V lost 4 bases to trimming and J lost 5 bases; unmatched junction nucleotides: 7. CDR3 protein: CASSGAGGNTEAFF. CDR3 nucleotide sequence: TGTGCCAGCAGTGGGGCAGGGGGTAATACTGAAGCTTTCTTT.

This clonotype was observed a handful of times. The chain recombines TRBV30 with TRBJ1-1, with TRBD1 identical over 7 bases. V was clipped by 0 bases and J by 5 bases; unmatched bases: 9. The CDR3 extends over 15 amino acids. The V gene's germline CDR1 is GTSNPN and CDR2 SVGIG (reference sequence). CDR3 nucleotide sequence: TGTGCCTGGAGTGTTTCAGGGGGGTGGAGAACTGAAGCTTTCTTT. It specifies CAWSVSGGWRTEAFF.

The chain combines TRBV28 with TRBJ2-3, with D unclear. V gave up 5 bases and J gave up 1 base, with 13 bases separating them. There are 15 residues in the CDR3. The germline gives CDR1 MDHEN, CDR2 SYDVKM. CDR3 DNA sequence: TGTGCCAGCAGTCTTTTTGGTTCTCGCACAGATACGCAGTATTTT. Protein sequence: CASSLFGSRTDTQYF.

J is TRBJ2-1 and V is TRBV7-9; 10 positions match TRBD2. In germline, CDR1 is SEHNR, CDR2 FQNEAQ (reference sequence). CDR3 length equals 17 residues. V gave up 5 bases and J gave up 2 bases; unmatched junction bases: 9. Here the CDR3 DNA reads TGTGCCAGCAGCCACCTTAGCGGGGGGCTTCCCTACAATGAGCAGTTCTTC. This translates into CASSHLSGGLPYNEQFF.

This clonotype appeared a few times. The chain links TRBV7-9 to TRBJ1-1; 12 bases agree with TRBD1. The junction had 11 bases not matched to a gene; V was cut back by 3 bases and J by 0 bases. Germline CDR1 and CDR2: SEHNR and FQNEAQ (reference sequence). The CDR3 runs 19 residues. DNA for the CDR3: TGTGCCAGCAGCTTCGGGTTAAGGGACAGGGGGCTTTTGAACACTGAAGCTTTCTTT. This encodes CASSFGLRDRGLLNTEAFF.

This sequence joins TRBV20-1 and TRBJ2-3; TRBD2 is a possible D gene (6 bases). Germline V gene lookup returns CDR1 DFQATT and CDR2 SNEGSKA (reference sequence). The ends were cut back, 6 bases at V and 2 bases at J, with 15 bases in the middle. CDR3 length equals 14 residues. The CDR3 nucleotides are TGCAGTGCCTCATTCTCGGGGGACACAGATACGCAGTATTTT. Translation gives CSASFSGDTDTQYF.

This clonotype was recorded once. The chain has TRBV28 and TRBJ2-6, with D possibly TRBD1 on 5 matching bases. There are 15 residues in the CDR3. In germline, CDR1 is MDHEN, CDR2 SYDVKM. V was pared by 6 bases and J by 1 base, with 10 bases between. CDR3 amino acids: CASRRQISGANVLTF. CDR3 nucleotides: TGTGCCAGCAGAAGACAGATTTCTGGGGCCAACGTCCTGACTTTC.

The J gene is TRBJ1-2, the V gene TRBV10-3; D remains ambiguous. The CDR3 consists of 13 residues. Trimming removed 6 bases from V and 4 bases from J, with 12 bases in between. The germline gives CDR1 ENHRY, CDR2 SYGVKD. CDR3 region: CAIRAGESYGYTF. The CDR3 coding sequence is TGTGCCATCAGAGCGGGCGAAAGCTATGGCTACACCTTC.

The rearrangement joins TRBV6-5 to TRBJ2-1, with D possibly being TRBD1 (5 bases). Germline CDR1 is MNHEY and CDR2 is SVGAGI. V lost 2 bases to trimming and J lost 5 bases, with 13 bases between them. The CDR3 extends over 15 amino acids. In DNA form, the CDR3 reads TGTGCCAGCAGTTACGGGGCAGGGTTAGACAATGAGCAGTTCTTC. It specifies CASSYGAGLDNEQFF.

The chain joins TRBV12-3 or TRBV12-4 to TRBJ1-5; D might be TRBD1 (6 bases). V shed 3 bases and J shed 6 bases, with 12 bases lying between them. This CDR3 spans 14 amino acids. The DNA of the CDR3 is TGTGCCAGCAGTTTTACAAGGGGGTTTCAGCCCCAGCATTTT. As protein: CASSFTRGFQPQHF.

For this clonotype: A much larger clone lies one base from this, so it may be a read error. This chain joins TRBV7-9 and TRBJ1-5, with a possible D match to TRBD1 (5 bases). CDR3 length equals 14 residues. Per the germline V gene, CDR1 is SEHNR and CDR2 is FQNEAQ (reference sequence). The CDR3: CANSLWGSNQPQHF. The CDR3 nucleotides read TGTGCCAACAGCTTATGGGGGAGCAATCAGCCCCAGCATTTT.

V and J are TRBV24-1 and TRBJ2-7; tentative D call: TRBD2 (5 bases). The last part of the DNA fits TRBJ2-5 better; the J call may be wrong. There are 14 residues in the CDR3. Germline V gene lookup returns CDR1 KGHDR and CDR2 SFDVKD. In DNA form, the CDR3 reads TGTGCCACCAGTGCCGTAGGAGGTGAAAAGACCCAGTACTTC. Protein product: CATSAVGGEKTQYF.

A single count supports this clonotype. The chain joins TRBV28 to TRBJ2-3, with no clear D. Germline values: CDR1 MDHEN, CDR2 SYDVKM. This CDR3 region has 14 residues. V gave up 3 bases and J gave up 10 bases, with 17 bases separating them. CDR3 sequence (DNA): TGTGCCAGCAGTTTGGGGTCTGGCTTGAGAGCGCAGTATTTT. This encodes CASSLGSGLRAQYF.

This chain joins TRBV9 and TRBJ1-2; no definite D call. Germline V lookup: CDR1 SGDLS, CDR2 YYNGEE. Trimming removed 0 bases from V and 7 bases from J, with 13 bases in between. The CDR3 runs 14 residues. CDR3 sequence (DNA): TGTGCCAGCAGCGTAGAGGGCGGACTCTTTGGCTACACCTTC. This gives the protein CASSVEGGLFGYTF. The full variable domain, in which reference TRBV9 and TRBJ1-2 provide the parts outside the CDR3, is DSGVTQTPKHLITATGQRVTLRCSPRSGDLSVYWYQQSLDQGLQFLIQYYNGEERAKGNILERFSAQQFPDLHSELNLSSLELGDSALYFCASSVEGGLFGYTFGSGTRLTVV.

The chain couples TRBV11-1 to TRBJ1-2; TRBD1 is a possible D gene (5 bases). The CDR3 has 15 amino acids. Trimming cost V 5 bases and J 4 bases, with 17 bases left between them. From germline, CDR1 is SGHAT and CDR2 FQDESV (reference sequence). The chain's CDR3 is CASSPLGAGSYGYTF. CDR3 bases: TGTGCCAGCAGCCCCCTAGGGGCAGGGTCCTATGGCTACACCTTC.

This clonotype was recorded a few times. The chain recombines TRBV9 with TRBJ2-3, with TRBD1 matching 8 bases. CDR3 length: 17 residues. The J segment lost 0 bases and the V segment lost 4 bases, leaving 10 bases of the junction unmatched. Germline V gene sequence: CDR1 SGDLS, CDR2 YYNGEE. CDR3 nucleotide sequence: TGTGCCAGCAGCCCCGGACAGGGAGTCCCCAGCACAGATACGCAGTATTTT. Translation: CASSPGQGVPSTDTQYF.